A single sample is the source of the 24 T cell receptor beta chains below, sequenced in a study of OX40 agonist ivuxolimab in advanced cancers. Data came from immunoSEQ multiplex PCR; TCRdb stores just in-frame clones and leaves some out. The sample carries 90,000 to 150,000 clones, approximately 90% recorded once. The sample in question was CD4+ or CD8+ T cells sorted from blood, obtained in a trial of the OX40 agonist ivuxolimab. These TCRs come from an adult with an advanced solid tumor such as melanoma, head and neck, liver or kidney cancer.

This chain uses TRBV5-6 with TRBJ2-1; D could derive from TRBD1 or TRBD2 (5 bases each). Per germline, CDR1 SGHDT and CDR2 YYEEEE. This CDR3 region has 15 residues. The ends were cut back, 4 bases at V and 5 bases at J, with 16 bases in the middle. The CDR3 loop is CASSGRRRGHNEQFF. The CDR3 DNA sequence: TGTGCCAGCAGCGGGAGAAGACGGGGCCACAATGAGCAGTTCTTC.

The V gene is TRBV7-3, the J gene TRBJ1-1; a weak D match, TRBD1 (6 bases). Germline CDR1 and CDR2: SGHTA and FQGTGA. V shed 5 bases and J shed 2 bases, with 12 bases lying between them. The CDR3 is made up of 14 amino acids. This CDR3 is CASSRGGPNTEAFF. The CDR3 DNA is TGTGCCAGCAGCCGGGGGGGCCCTAACACTGAAGCTTTCTTT.

CDR3 sequence reads: CASSITGRAKNIQYF. The CDR3 nucleotides read TGTGCCAGCAGTATTACAGGTAGAGCCAAAAACATTCAGTACTTC. V is TRBV28 and J is TRBJ2-4; D perhaps matches TRBD1 (5 bases). The CDR3 length is 15 residues. In germline, CDR1 is MDHEN, CDR2 SYDVKM. V lost 5 bases to trimming and J lost 0 bases, with 11 bases between them.

The V gene is TRBV4-3, the J gene TRBJ2-5; tentative D call: TRBD1 (7 bases). V lost 0 bases, J lost 4 bases, and 15 bases lay in between. The CDR3 has 16 amino acids. Germline CDR1 and CDR2: LGHNA and YSLEER. The DNA of the CDR3 is TGCGCCAGCAGCCAAGATCTAGGGCAGGGGGGAGAGACCCAGTACTTC. Its translation is CASSQDLGQGGETQYF.

The V and J genes are TRBV11-2 and TRBJ2-7, with D possibly being TRBD1 (6 bases). In germline, CDR1 is SGHAT, CDR2 FQNNGV. V shed 5 bases and J shed 3 bases, with 11 bases lying between them. The CDR3 spans 13 residues. CDR3 protein: CASSNQGFYEQYF. The CDR3 coding sequence is TGTGCCAGCAGCAACCAGGGGTTCTACGAGCAGTACTTC. Looking up the rest from reference TRBV11-2 and TRBJ2-7 gives the full variable domain: EAGVAQSPRYKIIEKRQSVAFWCNPISGHATLYWYQQILGQGPKLLIQFQNNGVVDDSQLPKDRFSAERLKGVDSTLKIQPAKLEDSAVYLCASSNQGFYEQYFGPGTRLTVT.

This sequence joins TRBV29-1 and TRBJ2-1; 10 nucleotides line up with TRBD2. This CDR3 is 17 amino acids long. Germline V CDR1 and CDR2: SQVTM, ANQGSEA. J gave up 5 bases and V 6 bases, and 16 bases lay outside the gene matches. The CDR3: CSVRRLSGGPSDNEQFF. CDR3 bases: TGCAGCGTCCGACGACTTAGCGGGGGGCCCTCAGACAATGAGCAGTTCTTC.

The chain links TRBV5-4 to TRBJ1-1; no clear D gene. The germline V gene encodes CDR1 SGHNT and CDR2 YYREEE (reference sequence). This CDR3 comprises 12 residues. V gave up 6 bases and J gave up 4 bases, with 10 bases separating them. CDR3 DNA: TGTGCCAGCAAGATTGGAGGCACTGAAGCTTTCTTT. Its protein product is CASKIGGTEAFF. The full variable domain, completed using reference TRBV5-4 and TRBJ1-1, is ETGVTQSPTHLIKTRGQQVTLRCSSQSGHNTVSWYQQALGQGPQFIFQYYREEENGRGNFPPRFSGLQFPNYSSELNVNALELDDSALYLCASKIGGTEAFFGQGTRLTVV.

The J gene is TRBJ1-5, the V gene TRBV7-8; no clear D gene. Germline lookup yields CDR1 SGHVS and CDR2 FQNEAQ. CDR3 length: 15 residues. Trimming shortened V by 5 bases and J by 2 bases, and 13 bases separated the two germline ends. The CDR3 coding sequence is TGTGCCAGCAGCCAATCACAGCGGGGCAATCAGCCCCAGCATTTT. Its translation: CASSQSQRGNQPQHF.

V usage is TRBV21-1 and J usage is TRBJ1-6; the table's D call, TRBD1, was not checked against the DNA. TRBV21-1 is marked as a pseudogene. The CDR3 is 15 amino acids. CDR3 bases: TGTGCCAGCAGCAAAGCACAGGGGGCAAGTTCACCCCTCCACTTT. Residues: CASSKAQGASSPLHF.

The chain links TRBV7-2 to TRBJ2-2; D not resolved. Trimming took off 3 bases at V and 7 bases at J, with 15 bases between the two ends. CDR1 and CDR2 (germline): SGHTA, FQGNSA. The CDR3 loop spans 15 amino acids. The CDR3 region is CASSFTLGSNGELFF. CDR3 bases: TGTGCCAGCAGCTTCACCCTGGGCTCTAACGGGGAGCTGTTTTTT.

The chain couples TRBV6-6 to TRBJ1-5; D may be TRBD1 (5 bases). Trimming took 9 bases from V and 5 from J, leaving 14 bases between them. Germline CDR1 and CDR2: MNHNY and SVGAGI (reference sequence). The CDR3 covers 13 residues. The chain's CDR3 is CASQGPIYQPQHF. The CDR3 region has the DNA TGTGCCAGTCAGGGCCCAATCTATCAGCCCCAGCATTTT.

In this sample, this clone turned up a few times. The genes are TRBV30 and TRBJ1-5; no reliable D call. Germline CDR1 and CDR2: GTSNPN and SVGIG (reference sequence). There are 12 residues in the CDR3. Trimming took off 4 bases at V and 2 bases at J, with 6 bases between the two ends. The CDR3 nucleotides are TGTGCCTGGAATCAGGGCAATCAGCCCCAGCATTTT. It specifies CAWNQGNQPQHF.

The chain uses TRBV5-8 and TRBJ1-5; a possible D gene is TRBD1 (5 bases). Germline V gene sequence: CDR1 SGHTS, CDR2 YDEGEE. This CDR3 has 15 amino acids. V was shortened by 4 bases and J by 2 bases, with 13 bases between the two germline ends. CDR3 amino acids: CASSTHLGGNQPQHF. CDR3 DNA sequence: TGTGCCAGCAGCACTCATTTGGGGGGCAATCAGCCCCAGCATTTT. Full variable domain (outside the CDR3, taken from reference TRBV5-8 and TRBJ1-5): EAGVTQSPTHLIKTRGQQATLRCSPISGHTSVYWYQQALGLGLQFLLWYDEGEERNRGNFPPRFSGRQFPNYSSELNVNALELEDSALYLCASSTHLGGNQPQHFGDGTRLSIL.

This clone was picked up one time. The chain joins TRBV6-5 to TRBJ2-5, with D possibly TRBD1 on 5 matching bases. There are 15 residues in the CDR3. V lost 0 bases, J lost 5 bases, and 13 bases lay in between. The germline CDR1 and CDR2 sequences are MNHEY and SVGAGI. CDR3 sequence (DNA): TGTGCCAGCAGTTACTCAGGGGTTTTGGGGGAGACCCAGTACTTC. Its protein product is CASSYSGVLGETQYF.

The genes are TRBV6-5 and TRBJ1-6, with D possibly TRBD1 on 6 matching bases. V was cut by 7 bases and J by 8 bases, with 18 bases left in between. CDR1 is MNHEY and CDR2 is SVGAGI in the germline V gene. CDR3 length: 15 amino acids. The CDR3, as DNA: TGTGCCAGCACCCTAGAGAGGGGGTCGGATTCACCCCTCCACTTT. It encodes CASTLERGSDSPLHF.

V usage is TRBV28 and J usage is TRBJ1-4, with unresolved D. Germline V CDR1 and CDR2: MDHEN, SYDVKM. The V end lost 7 bases, the J end lost 0 bases, and 12 bases lay between the germline ends. The CDR3 sequence is 15 residues long. The CDR3 here is CASTLSQATNEKLFF. CDR3 sequence (DNA): TGTGCCAGCACCCTATCTCAGGCAACTAATGAAAAACTGTTTTTT.

The table lists this clone with a count of one. The rearrangement uses TRBV28 and TRBJ1-1, with D uncertain. Trimming left V 6 bases short and J 3 bases short, with 14 bases between. Germline V gene sequence: CDR1 MDHEN, CDR2 SYDVKM. The CDR3 runs to 14 residues. The CDR3 DNA is TGTGCCAGCAGCCCCCATGAAAGAGACACTGAAGCTTTCTTT. This codes for CASSPHERDTEAFF.

The chain combines TRBV11-3 with TRBJ2-2; D perhaps matches TRBD1 (6 bases). V was shortened by 3 bases and J by 7 bases, with 18 bases between the two germline ends. Germline CDR1 is SGHNT and CDR2 is YENEEA. The CDR3 has 16 residues. As DNA, the CDR3 is TGTGCCAGCAGCTTTTCCGGACAGAATCTCCGCGGGGAGCTGTTTTTT. Translating it yields CASSFSGQNLRGELFF.

The rearrangement uses TRBV10-1 and TRBJ2-3; possibly TRBD2 for D (6 bases). V was pared by 8 bases and J by 3 bases, with 12 bases between. Germline V lookup: CDR1 WNHNN, CDR2 SYGVQD (reference sequence). The CDR3 loop spans 13 amino acids. The CDR3 coding sequence is TGCGCCAGCCTCCGGGACTCTACAGATACGCAGTATTTT. Protein: CASLRDSTDTQYF.

This clone appeared once. The rearrangement joins TRBV28 to TRBJ2-3; TRBD2 aligns across 12 bases. The germline V gene has CDR1 MDHEN and CDR2 SYDVKM. The J segment lost 6 bases and the V segment lost 3 bases, leaving 10 bases of the junction unmatched. This CDR3 comprises 17 residues. Here the CDR3 reads CASSLAASGGAADTQYF. The CDR3, as DNA: TGTGCCAGCAGTTTGGCAGCTAGCGGGGGGGCGGCGGATACGCAGTATTTT.

The genes are TRBV28 and TRBJ2-4, with D possibly being TRBD1 or TRBD2 (5 bases each). The CDR3 is made up of 15 amino acids. Trimming stripped 6 bases from V and 0 bases from J, with 12 bases between. CDR1 is MDHEN, CDR2 SYDVKM, per germline. The DNA of the CDR3 is TGTGCCAGCAGAGAGGGGAGTATAGCCAAAAACATTCAGTACTTC. Protein: CASREGSIAKNIQYF. The full variable domain, with the rest looked up from reference TRBV28 and TRBJ2-4, is DVKVTQSSRYLVKRTGEKVFLECVQDMDHENMFWYRQDPGLGLRLIYFSYDVKMKEKGDIPEGYSVSREKKERFSLILESASTNQTSMYLCASREGSIAKNIQYFGAGTRLSVL.

The J gene is TRBJ2-5, the V gene TRBV28; possible D gene TRBD1, 6 bases. The V end was cut by 8 bases, the J end by 1 base, with 17 bases between. Germline lookup yields CDR1 MDHEN and CDR2 SYDVKM. This CDR3 spans 15 amino acids. In DNA, the CDR3 is TGTGCCAGCGTGGTCAGGGGAGCCCTCCAAGAGACCCAGTACTTC. This codes for CASVVRGALQETQYF.

CDR3: CASSPRQDRVMGDTQYF. The CDR3 DNA is TGCGCCAGCAGCCCACGCCAAGACAGGGTAATGGGGGATACGCAGTATTTT. The V call is TRBV5-1, the J call TRBJ2-3, with TRBD1 identical over 7 bases. J was trimmed by 6 bases and V by 4 bases; bases with no gene match: 17. The CDR3 has 17 amino acids. Germline V gene data show CDR1 as SGHRS and CDR2 as YFSETQ.

In its sample, this clone was seen a few times. This chain links TRBV2 with TRBJ2-2; D not resolved. Germline CDR1 and CDR2: SNHLY and FYNNEI. V lost 7 bases and J lost 4, with 10 bases in between. The CDR3 runs to 13 residues. The CDR3 DNA follows: TGTGCCAGCAATTATATCATCACCGGGGAGCTGTTTTTT. Translation: CASNYIITGELFF.